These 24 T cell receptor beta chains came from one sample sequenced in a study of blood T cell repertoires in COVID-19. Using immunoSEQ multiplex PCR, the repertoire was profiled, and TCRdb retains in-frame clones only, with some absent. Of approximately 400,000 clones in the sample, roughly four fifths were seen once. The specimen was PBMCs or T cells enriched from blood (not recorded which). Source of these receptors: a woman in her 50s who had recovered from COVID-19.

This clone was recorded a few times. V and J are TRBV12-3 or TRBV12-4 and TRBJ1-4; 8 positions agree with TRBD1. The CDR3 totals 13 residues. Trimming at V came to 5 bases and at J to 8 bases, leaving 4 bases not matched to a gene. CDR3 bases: TGTGCCAGCAGTCCAGGGGGCCGGGAAAAACTGTTTTTT. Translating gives CASSPGGREKLFF.

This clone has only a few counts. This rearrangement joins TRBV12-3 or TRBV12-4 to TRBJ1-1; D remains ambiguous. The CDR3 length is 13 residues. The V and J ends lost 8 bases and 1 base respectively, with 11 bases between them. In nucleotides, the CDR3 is TGTGCCAGCGGAACAACAGCGAACACTGAAGCTTTCTTT. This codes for CASGTTANTEAFF.

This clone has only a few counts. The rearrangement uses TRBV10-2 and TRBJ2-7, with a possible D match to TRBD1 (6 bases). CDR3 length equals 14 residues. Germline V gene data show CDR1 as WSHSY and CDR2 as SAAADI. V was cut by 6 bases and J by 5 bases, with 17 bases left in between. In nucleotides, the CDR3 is TGCGCCAGCAGCAAAACAGGGATGCAAGACGAGCAGTACTTC. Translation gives CASSKTGMQDEQYF.

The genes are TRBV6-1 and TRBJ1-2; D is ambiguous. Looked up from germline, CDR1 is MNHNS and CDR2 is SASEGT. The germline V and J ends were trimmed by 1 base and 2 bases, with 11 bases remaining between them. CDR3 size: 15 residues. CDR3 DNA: TGTGCCAGCAGTGAAGGGCGGAATACCAACTATGGCTACACCTTC. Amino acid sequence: CASSEGRNTNYGYTF.

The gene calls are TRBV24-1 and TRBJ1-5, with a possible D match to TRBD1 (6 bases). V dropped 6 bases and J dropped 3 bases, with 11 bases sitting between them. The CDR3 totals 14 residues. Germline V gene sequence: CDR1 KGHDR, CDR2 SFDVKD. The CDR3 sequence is CATSPTGLNQPQHF. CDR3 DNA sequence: TGTGCCACCAGTCCGACAGGCCTCAATCAGCCCCAGCATTTT.

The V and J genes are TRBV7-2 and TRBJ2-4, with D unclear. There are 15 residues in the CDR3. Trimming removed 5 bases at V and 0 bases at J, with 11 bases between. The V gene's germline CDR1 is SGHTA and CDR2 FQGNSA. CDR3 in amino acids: CASSPLKLAKNIQYF. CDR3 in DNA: TGTGCCAGCAGCCCTCTCAAACTAGCCAAAAACATTCAGTACTTC.

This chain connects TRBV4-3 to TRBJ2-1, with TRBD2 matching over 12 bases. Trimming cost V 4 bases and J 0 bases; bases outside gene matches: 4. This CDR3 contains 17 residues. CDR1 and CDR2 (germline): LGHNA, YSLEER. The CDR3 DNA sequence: TGCGCCAGCAGCCTTAGGACTAGCGGGGTCTCCTACAATGAGCAGTTCTTC. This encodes CASSLRTSGVSYNEQFF.

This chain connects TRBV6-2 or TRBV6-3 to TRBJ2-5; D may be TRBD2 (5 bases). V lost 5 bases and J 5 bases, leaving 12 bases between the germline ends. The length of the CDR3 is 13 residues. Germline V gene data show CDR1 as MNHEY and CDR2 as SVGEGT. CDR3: CASSRQGGETQYF. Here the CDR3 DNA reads TGTGCCAGCAGTAGACAAGGAGGCGAGACCCAGTACTTC.

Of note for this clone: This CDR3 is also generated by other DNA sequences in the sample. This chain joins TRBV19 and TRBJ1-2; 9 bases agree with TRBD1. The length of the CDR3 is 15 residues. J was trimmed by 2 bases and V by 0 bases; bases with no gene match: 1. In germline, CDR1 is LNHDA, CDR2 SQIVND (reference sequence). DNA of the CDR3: TGTGCCAGTAGTATAGAAGGACAGGGGAACTATGGCTACACCTTC. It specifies CASSIEGQGNYGYTF.

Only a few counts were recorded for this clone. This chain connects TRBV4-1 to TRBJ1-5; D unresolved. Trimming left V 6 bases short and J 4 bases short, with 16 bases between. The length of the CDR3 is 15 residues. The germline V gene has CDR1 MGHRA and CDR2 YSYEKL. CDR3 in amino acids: CASSQPGVGNQPQHF. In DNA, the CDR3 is TGCGCCAGCAGTCAGCCCGGGGTTGGGAATCAGCCCCAGCATTTT.

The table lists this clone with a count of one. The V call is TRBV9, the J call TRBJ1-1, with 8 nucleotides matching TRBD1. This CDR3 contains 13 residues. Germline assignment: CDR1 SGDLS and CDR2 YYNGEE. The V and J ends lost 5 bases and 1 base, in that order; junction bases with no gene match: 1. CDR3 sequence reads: CASRGTGNTEAFF. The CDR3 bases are TGTGCCAGCAGGGGGACAGGGAACACTGAAGCTTTCTTT.

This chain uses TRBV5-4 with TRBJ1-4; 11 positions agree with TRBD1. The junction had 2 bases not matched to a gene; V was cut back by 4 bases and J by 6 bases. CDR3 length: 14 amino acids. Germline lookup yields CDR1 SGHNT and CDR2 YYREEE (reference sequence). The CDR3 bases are TGTGCCAGCAGCCGGGACAGGGGGGATGAAAAACTGTTTTTT. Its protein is CASSRDRGDEKLFF.

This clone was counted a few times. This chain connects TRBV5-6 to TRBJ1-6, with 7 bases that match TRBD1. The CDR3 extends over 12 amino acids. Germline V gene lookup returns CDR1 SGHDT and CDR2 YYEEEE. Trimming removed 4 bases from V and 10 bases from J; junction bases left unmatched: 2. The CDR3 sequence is CASSLRGSPLHF. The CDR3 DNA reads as TGTGCCAGCAGCCTCAGGGGGTCACCCCTCCACTTT.

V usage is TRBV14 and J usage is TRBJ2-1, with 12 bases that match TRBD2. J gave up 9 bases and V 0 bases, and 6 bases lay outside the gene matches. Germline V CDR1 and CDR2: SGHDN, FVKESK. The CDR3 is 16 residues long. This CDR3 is CASSQDLLAGGSEQFF. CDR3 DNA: TGTGCCAGCAGCCAAGATCTGCTAGCGGGAGGGAGTGAGCAGTTCTTC.

The DNA of the CDR3 is TGTGCCTGGAGTGGGACAGCGATTAATCAGCCCCAGCATTTT. This encodes CAWSGTAINQPQHF. J is TRBJ1-5 and V is TRBV30, with D possibly being TRBD1 (6 bases). V shed 1 base and J shed 4 bases, with 11 bases lying between them. This CDR3 is built from 14 residues. CDR1 is GTSNPN, CDR2 SVGIG, per germline (reference sequence).

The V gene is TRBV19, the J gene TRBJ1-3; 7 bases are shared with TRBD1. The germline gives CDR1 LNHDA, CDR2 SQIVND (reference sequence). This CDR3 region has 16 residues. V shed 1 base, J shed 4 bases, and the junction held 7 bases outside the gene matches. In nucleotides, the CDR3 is TGTGCCAGTAGTATAGGCCCCCGGACAGGCGGAAACACCATATATTTT. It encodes CASSIGPRTGGNTIYF.

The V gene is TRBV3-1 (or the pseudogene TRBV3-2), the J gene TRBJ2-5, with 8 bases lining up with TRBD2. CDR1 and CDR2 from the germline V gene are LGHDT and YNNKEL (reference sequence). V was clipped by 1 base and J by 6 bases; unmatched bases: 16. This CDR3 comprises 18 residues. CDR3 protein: CASSQAPAGRGALKTQYF. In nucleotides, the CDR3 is TGTGCCAGCAGCCAAGCGCCTGCCGGGCGGGGGGCCCTTAAGACCCAGTACTTC.

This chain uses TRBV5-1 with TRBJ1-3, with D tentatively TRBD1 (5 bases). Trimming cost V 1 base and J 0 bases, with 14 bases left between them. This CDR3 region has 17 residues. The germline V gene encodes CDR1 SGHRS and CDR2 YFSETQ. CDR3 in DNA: TGCGCCAGCAGCTTGAACACCCAGGGACTCTCTGGAAACACCATATATTTT. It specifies CASSLNTQGLSGNTIYF.

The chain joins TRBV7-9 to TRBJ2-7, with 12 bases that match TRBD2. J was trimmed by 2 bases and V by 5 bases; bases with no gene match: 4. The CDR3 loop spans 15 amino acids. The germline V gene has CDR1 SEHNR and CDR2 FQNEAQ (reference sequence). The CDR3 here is CASSPLAGGPYEQYF. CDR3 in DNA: TGTGCCAGCAGCCCACTAGCGGGAGGTCCCTACGAGCAGTACTTC.

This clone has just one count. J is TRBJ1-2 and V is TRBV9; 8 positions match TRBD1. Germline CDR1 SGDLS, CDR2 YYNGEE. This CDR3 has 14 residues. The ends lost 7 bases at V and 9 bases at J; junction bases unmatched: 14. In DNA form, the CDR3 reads TGTGCCAGCTCCACAGGGGGAACCTATGACAGCTACACCTTC. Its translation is CASSTGGTYDSYTF.

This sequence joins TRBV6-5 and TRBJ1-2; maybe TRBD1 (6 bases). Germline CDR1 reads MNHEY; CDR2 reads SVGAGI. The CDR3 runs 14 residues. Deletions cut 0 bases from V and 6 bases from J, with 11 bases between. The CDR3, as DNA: TGTGCCAGCAGTTACTCGGCGGGGGCGCATGGCTACACCTTC. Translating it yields CASSYSAGAHGYTF.

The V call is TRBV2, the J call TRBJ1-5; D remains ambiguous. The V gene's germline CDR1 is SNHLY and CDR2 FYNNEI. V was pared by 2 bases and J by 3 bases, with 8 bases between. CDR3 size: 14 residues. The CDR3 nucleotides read TGTGCCAGCAGTGAAATGGCAGTCAATCAGCCCCAGCATTTT. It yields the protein CASSEMAVNQPQHF.

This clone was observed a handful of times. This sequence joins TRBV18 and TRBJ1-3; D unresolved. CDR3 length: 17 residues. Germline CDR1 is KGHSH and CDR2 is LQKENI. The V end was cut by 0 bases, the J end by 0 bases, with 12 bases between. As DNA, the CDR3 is TGTGCCAGCTCACCACCGTATAGCGGAAGCTCTGGAAACACCATATATTTT. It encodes CASSPPYSGSSGNTIYF.

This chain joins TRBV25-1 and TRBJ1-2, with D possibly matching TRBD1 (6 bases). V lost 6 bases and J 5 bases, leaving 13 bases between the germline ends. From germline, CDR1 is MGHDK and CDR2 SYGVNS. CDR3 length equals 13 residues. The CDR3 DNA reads TGTGCCAGCAGCAATCAGGGGCGGTATGGCTACACCTTC. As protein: CASSNQGRYGYTF.